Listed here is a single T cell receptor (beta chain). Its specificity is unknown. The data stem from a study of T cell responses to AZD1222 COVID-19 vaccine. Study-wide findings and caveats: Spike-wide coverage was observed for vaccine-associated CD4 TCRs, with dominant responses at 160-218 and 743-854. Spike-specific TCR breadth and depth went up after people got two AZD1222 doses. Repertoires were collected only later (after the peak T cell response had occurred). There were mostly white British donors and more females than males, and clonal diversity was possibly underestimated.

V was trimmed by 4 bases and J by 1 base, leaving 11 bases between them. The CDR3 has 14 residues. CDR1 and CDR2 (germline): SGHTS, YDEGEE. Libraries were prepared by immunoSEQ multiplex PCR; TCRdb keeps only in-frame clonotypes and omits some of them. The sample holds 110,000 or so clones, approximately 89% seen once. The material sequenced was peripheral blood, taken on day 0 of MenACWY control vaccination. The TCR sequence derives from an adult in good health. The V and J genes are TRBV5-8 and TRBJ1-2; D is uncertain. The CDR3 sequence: CASSPRTGNYGYTF. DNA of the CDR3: TGTGCCAGCAGCCCACGGACGGGTAACTATGGCTACACCTTC.